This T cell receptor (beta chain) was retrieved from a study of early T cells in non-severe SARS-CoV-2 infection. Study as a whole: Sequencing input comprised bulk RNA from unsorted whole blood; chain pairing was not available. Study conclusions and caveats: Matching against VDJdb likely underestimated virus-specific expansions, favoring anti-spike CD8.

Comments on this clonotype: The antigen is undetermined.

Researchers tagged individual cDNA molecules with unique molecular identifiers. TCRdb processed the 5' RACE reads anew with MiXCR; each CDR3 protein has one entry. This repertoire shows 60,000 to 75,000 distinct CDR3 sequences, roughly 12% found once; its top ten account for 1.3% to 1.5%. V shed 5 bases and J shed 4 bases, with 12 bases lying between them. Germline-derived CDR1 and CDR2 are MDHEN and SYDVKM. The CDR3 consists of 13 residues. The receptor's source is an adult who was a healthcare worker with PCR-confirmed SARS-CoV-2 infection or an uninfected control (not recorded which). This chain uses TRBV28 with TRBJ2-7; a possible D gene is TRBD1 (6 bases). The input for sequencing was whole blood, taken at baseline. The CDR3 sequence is CASSLQGWYEQYF. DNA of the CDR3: TGTGCCAGCAGTCTCCAGGGGTGGTACGAGCAGTACTTC.